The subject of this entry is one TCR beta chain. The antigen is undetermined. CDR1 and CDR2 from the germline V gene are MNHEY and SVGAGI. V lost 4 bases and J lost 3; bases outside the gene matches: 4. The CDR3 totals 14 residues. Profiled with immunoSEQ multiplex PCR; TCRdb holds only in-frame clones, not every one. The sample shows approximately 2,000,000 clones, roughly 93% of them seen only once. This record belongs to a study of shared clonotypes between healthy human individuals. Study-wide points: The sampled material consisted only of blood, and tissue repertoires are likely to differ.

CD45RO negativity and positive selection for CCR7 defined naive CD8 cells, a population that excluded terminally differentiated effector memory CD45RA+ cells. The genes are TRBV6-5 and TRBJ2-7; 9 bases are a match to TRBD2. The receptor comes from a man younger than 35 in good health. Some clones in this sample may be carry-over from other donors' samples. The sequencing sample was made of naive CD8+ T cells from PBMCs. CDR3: CASSWREGLYEQYF. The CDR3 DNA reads TGTGCCAGCAGTTGGCGGGAGGGCCTCTACGAGCAGTACTTC.